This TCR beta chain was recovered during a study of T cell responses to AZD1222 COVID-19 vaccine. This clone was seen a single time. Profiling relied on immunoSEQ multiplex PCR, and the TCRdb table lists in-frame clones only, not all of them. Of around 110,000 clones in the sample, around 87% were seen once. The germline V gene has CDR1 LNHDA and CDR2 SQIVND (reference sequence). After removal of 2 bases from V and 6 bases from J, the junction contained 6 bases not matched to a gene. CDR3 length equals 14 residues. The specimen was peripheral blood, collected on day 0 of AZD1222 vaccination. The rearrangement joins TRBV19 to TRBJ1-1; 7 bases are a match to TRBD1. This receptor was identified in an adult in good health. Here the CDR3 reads CASSITGEVAEAFF. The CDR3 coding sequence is TGTGCCAGTAGTATAACAGGGGAGGTCGCTGAAGCTTTCTTT.